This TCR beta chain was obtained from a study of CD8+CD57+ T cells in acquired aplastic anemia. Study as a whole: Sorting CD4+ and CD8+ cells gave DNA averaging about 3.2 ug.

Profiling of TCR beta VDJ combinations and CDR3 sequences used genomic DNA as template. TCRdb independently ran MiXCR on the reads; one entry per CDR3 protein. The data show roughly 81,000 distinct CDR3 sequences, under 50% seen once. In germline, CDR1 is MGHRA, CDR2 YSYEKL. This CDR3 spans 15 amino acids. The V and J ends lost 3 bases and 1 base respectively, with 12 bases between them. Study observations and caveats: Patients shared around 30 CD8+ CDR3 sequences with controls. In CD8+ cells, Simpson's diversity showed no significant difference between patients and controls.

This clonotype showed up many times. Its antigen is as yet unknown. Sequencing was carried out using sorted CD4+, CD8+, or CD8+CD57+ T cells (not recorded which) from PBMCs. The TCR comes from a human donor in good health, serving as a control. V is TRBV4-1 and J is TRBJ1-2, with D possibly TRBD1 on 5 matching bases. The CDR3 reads CASSHRTTVNYGYTF. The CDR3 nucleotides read TGCGCCAGCAGCCACCGAACGACAGTTAACTATGGCTACACCTTC.